The rows below give T cell receptor beta chains drawn from one sample of a study of a mutant IDH1 vaccine in newly diagnosed glioma. These receptors' targets are unknown. Sequencing was performed with immunoSEQ multiplex PCR; in TCRdb, only in-frame clones are kept and a portion is missing. The sample contains about 54,000 clones, about 80% of which appear only once. The material was PBMCs, obtained from a glioma patient whose treatment included an IDH1 peptide vaccine. The receptors were gathered from a man aged 35 to 55 with glioma. CDR3s include the opening cysteine and the closing phenylalanine or tryptophan. The order of the fields is clone size, V gene, D gene, J gene, CDR3 DNA, CDR3 protein. D genes are given only for firm matches. The size entry is marked missing in some rows and otherwise reads once, few, many or a size class.

few	TRBV5-1	-	TRBJ2-2	TGCGCCAGCAGCTTGGTGGTAACCGGGGAGCTGTTTTTT	CASSLVVTGELFF
-	TRBV6-1	-	TRBJ1-6	TGTGCCAGCAGTGAAGCCGGGCGGATAAGCTCCTATAATTCACCCCTCCACTTT	CASSEAGRISSYNSPLHF
-	TRBV19	-	TRBJ2-1	TGTGCCAGTAGTATAGGACCGGGGGACTACAATGAGCAGTTCTTC	CASSIGPGDYNEQFF
-	TRBV7-2	TRBD1	TRBJ2-7	TGTGCCAGCAGCCGGACAGGGTCATTCTACGAGCAGTACTTC	CASSRTGSFYEQYF
-	TRBV6-5	TRBD1	TRBJ1-2	TGTGCCAGGAGAGGGGGGGACAGCGGCTACACCTTC	CARRGGDSGYTF
-	TRBV29-1	TRBD1	TRBJ1-1	TGCAGCGTCGCCGGGACAGGGGCTGTCACTGAAGCTTTCTTT	CSVAGTGAVTEAFF
once	TRBV5-6	-	TRBJ2-5	TGTGCCAGCAGCTTTCTAGAGACCCAGTACTTC	CASSFLETQYF
-	TRBV5-1	TRBD2	TRBJ2-1	TGCGCCAGCAGTGTAGCGGGGGGGGCGTTGGGGAATGAGCAGTTCTTC	CASSVAGGALGNEQFF
-	TRBV9	TRBD2	TRBJ2-6	TGTGCCAGCAGCGGGGGACTAGCGGGGGCTTCTGGGGCCAACGTCCTGACTTTC	CASSGGLAGASGANVLTF
-	TRBV19	TRBD1	TRBJ2-5	TGTGCCAGTAGTATGAGGGGGCTCGGAGAGACCCAGTACTTC	CASSMRGLGETQYF
-	TRBV7-6	TRBD1	TRBJ1-4	TGTGCCAGCAGCCTAAAGGCCCCCCCGGGGACAGGGAATGAAAAACTGTTTTTT	CASSLKAPPGTGNEKLFF
-	TRBV10-3	-	TRBJ1-1	TGTGCCATCAGTGAGTCGAATGGGGGAACTGAAGCTTTCTTT	CAISESNGGTEAFF
-	TRBV12-5	TRBD1	TRBJ1-4	TGTGCTAGTGGTTTGGACTGGGGACAGGGGGCAGGGAATGAAAAACTGTTTTTT	CASGLDWGQGAGNEKLFF
once	TRBV5-6	-	TRBJ2-2	TGTGCCAGCAGTTACGGACGGAACACCGGGGAGCTGTTTTTT	CASSYGRNTGELFF
-	TRBV6-4	TRBD1	TRBJ1-2	TGTGCCAGCAGCGCCACCGGAGGGGGCCCCAGCTATGGCTACACCTTC	CASSATGGGPSYGYTF
-	TRBV2	-	TRBJ1-1	TGTGCCAGCAGAGGCAACACTGAAGCTTTCTTT	CASRGNTEAFF
-	TRBV5-8	-	TRBJ1-6	TGTGCCAGCAGCTTGTTGCCGTACAGGGCGAATTCACCCCTCCACTTT	CASSLLPYRANSPLHF
-	TRBV6-4	TRBD1	TRBJ1-2	TGTGCCATCTCAGGGGGGGGAGCTAACTATGGCTACACCTTC	CAISGGGANYGYTF
-	TRBV9	-	TRBJ1-1	TGTGCCAGCAGCGTAGCCCCGAGTGGGACTGAAGCTTTCTTT	CASSVAPSGTEAFF
-	TRBV4-2	TRBD2	TRBJ2-2	TGTGCCAGCAGCCAAGATTTGGCGGGAGTCGGGGAGCTGTTTTTT	CASSQDLAGVGELFF
once	TRBV30	-	TRBJ1-2	TGTGCCTGGAGTGTATCCCTGGCGGCTGGCTACACCTTC	CAWSVSLAAGYTF
-	TRBV5-6	-	TRBJ2-1	TGTGCCAGCAGCTTCAGAGTTCTCTACAATGAGCAGTTCTTC	CASSFRVLYNEQFF
-	TRBV19	-	TRBJ1-4	TGTGCCAGTAGACCCCGGGACCTCAGACGGAGCGAAAAACTGTTTTTT	CASRPRDLRRSEKLFF
-	TRBV4-1	-	TRBJ2-5	TGCGCCAGCAGCCAAGTGCCGGCAGGCCAAGAGACCCAGTACTTC	CASSQVPAGQETQYF
once	TRBV13	-	TRBJ1-2	TGTGCCAGCAGCTTGGCTAGCGGCTATGGCTACACCTTC	CASSLASGYGYTF
-	TRBV11-1	-	TRBJ2-7	TGTGCCAGCAGCTTACCGACTAGTTCCTACGAGCAGTACTTC	CASSLPTSSYEQYF
-	TRBV5-1	TRBD2	TRBJ2-7	TGCGCCAGCAGCACCCGCGGGGGAACCTACGAGCAGTACTTC	CASSTRGGTYEQYF
-	TRBV5-1	-	TRBJ1-6	TGCGCCAGTTACCACGAGGGGGGGCCCCTCCACTTT	CASYHEGGPLHF
-	TRBV19	-	TRBJ1-5	TGTGCCAGTAGTATCTCGGGGTATAGCAATCAGCCCCAGCATTTT	CASSISGYSNQPQHF
once	TRBV2	-	TRBJ1-2	TGTGCCAGCGCCGGGACTCGTAACTATGGCTACACCTTC	CASAGTRNYGYTF
-	TRBV7-9	-	TRBJ1-5	TGTGCCAGCAGCCGGGACAATCAGCCCCAGCATTTT	CASSRDNQPQHF
-	TRBV18	-	TRBJ1-1	TGTGCCAGCTCACCACCGGGACTGCTCCTGGACACTGAAGCTTTCTTT	CASSPPGLLLDTEAFF
once	TRBV29-1	-	TRBJ1-4	TGCAGCGTTGGAAGGGCGGGTGAAAAACTGTTTTTT	CSVGRAGEKLFF
-	TRBV5-1	TRBD1	TRBJ2-5	TGCGCCAGCAGCAGAACAGGGGGCCTGGAGACCCAGTACTTC	CASSRTGGLETQYF
-	TRBV5-4	TRBD1	TRBJ1-2	TGTGCCAGCAGCTTGCCCAGGGGGAGGGATGGCTACACCTTC	CASSLPRGRDGYTF
-	TRBV6-1	-	TRBJ1-4	TGTGCCTTGGGTGAAAAACTGTTTTTT	CALGEKLFF
-	TRBV4-2	TRBD2	TRBJ2-3	TGTGCCAGCAGCCAAGTGGAGGTTAGCGGGGGGGATACAGATACGCAGTATTTT	CASSQVEVSGGDTDTQYF
once	TRBV29-1	-	TRBJ1-1	TGCAGCGTTGAAGATCGAGGGACTGGCGGCACTGAAGCTTTCTTT	CSVEDRGTGGTEAFF
-	TRBV6-5	TRBD1	TRBJ1-1	TGTGCCAGCAGTTTACGGGACAGCAACACTGAAGCTTTCTTT	CASSLRDSNTEAFF
-	TRBV18	-	TRBJ2-2	TGTGCCAGCGCACCGGAGGGGTGGGAGCTGTTTTTT	CASAPEGWELFF
once	TRBV2	-	TRBJ2-2	TGTGCCAGCAGGAGGGATGGGGGGGCAAACACCGGGGAGCTGTTTTTT	CASRRDGGANTGELFF
few	TRBV27	-	TRBJ2-3	TGTGCCAGCAGTTTACTGGTAGCAGATACGCAGTATTTT	CASSLLVADTQYF
-	TRBV15	TRBD1	TRBJ1-4	TGTGCCACCAGCAGGGATCCGGGACAGGGAGTAGGGAAACTGTTTTTT	CATSRDPGQGVGKLFF
once	TRBV5-1	TRBD1	TRBJ2-6	TGCGCCAGCAGCTCCGGGACAGGGCCCTCTGGGGCCAACGTCCTGACTTTC	CASSSGTGPSGANVLTF
-	TRBV27	-	TRBJ1-5	TGTGCCAGCAGACCGGACATACCAAATCAGCCCCAGCATTTT	CASRPDIPNQPQHF